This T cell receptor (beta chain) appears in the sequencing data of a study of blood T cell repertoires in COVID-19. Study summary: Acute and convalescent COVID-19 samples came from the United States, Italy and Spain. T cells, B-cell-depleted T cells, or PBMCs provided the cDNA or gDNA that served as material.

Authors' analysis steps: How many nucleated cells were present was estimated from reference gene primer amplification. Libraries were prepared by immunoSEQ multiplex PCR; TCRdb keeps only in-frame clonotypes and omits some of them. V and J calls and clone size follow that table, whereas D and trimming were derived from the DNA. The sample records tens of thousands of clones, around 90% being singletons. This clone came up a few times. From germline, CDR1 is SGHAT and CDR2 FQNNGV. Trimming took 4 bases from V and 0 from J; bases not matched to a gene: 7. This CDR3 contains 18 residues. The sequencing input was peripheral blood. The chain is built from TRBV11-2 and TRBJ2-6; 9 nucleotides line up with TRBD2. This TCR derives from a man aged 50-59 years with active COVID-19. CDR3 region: CASSSRASGVSGANVLTF. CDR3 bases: TGTGCCAGCAGCTCACGGGCTAGCGGGGTCTCTGGGGCCAACGTCCTGACTTTC.